One sample yielded the 27 T cell receptor beta chains listed below, sequenced in a study of CD8+CD57+ T cells in acquired aplastic anemia. Genomic DNA templated the TCR beta VDJ and CDR3 profiling. Via MiXCR, TCRdb re-called the reads, giving one row per CDR3 protein. Here the sample spans a few hundred thousand distinct CDR3 sequences, roughly three fifths being singletons. Sample: sorted CD4+, CD8+, or CD8+CD57+ T cells (not recorded which) from PBMCs. The receptors were sampled from a human donor with severe aplastic anemia or a healthy control (not recorded which).

The rearrangement links TRBV15 to TRBJ1-2, with a possible D match to TRBD1 (6 bases). The CDR3 has 14 residues. Germline CDR1 LNHNV, CDR2 YYDKDF (reference sequence). Between the trimmed V and J ends, which lost 0 bases and 6 bases, there was a span of 11 bases. The CDR3 region is CATSRDTGRDGYTF. The CDR3 nucleotides are TGTGCCACCAGCAGAGATACAGGGAGAGATGGCTACACCTTC.

This chain links TRBV29-1 with TRBJ1-1; D is unresolved. This CDR3 contains 11 residues. V was pared by 7 bases and J by 4 bases, with 10 bases between. Germline V gives CDR1 SQVTM, CDR2 ANQGSEA. This CDR3 reads CSGRWSTEAFF. The CDR3 bases are TGCAGCGGAAGATGGAGCACTGAAGCTTTCTTT.

This clonotype was found many times. The rearrangement links TRBV7-2 to TRBJ2-7; D is possibly TRBD2 (6 bases). The CDR3 runs to 15 residues. V was trimmed by 5 bases and J by 0 bases, leaving 14 bases between them. Germline V lookup: CDR1 SGHTA, CDR2 FQGNSA. The CDR3 DNA reads as TGTGCCAGCAGCACTCCGGGACTCAGCTCCTACGAGCAGTACTTC. It encodes CASSTPGLSSYEQYF. The full variable domain, in which reference TRBV7-2 and TRBJ2-7 provide the parts outside the CDR3, is GAGVSQSPSNKVTEKGKDVELRCDPISGHTALYWYRQSLGQGLEFLIYFQGNSAPDKSGLPSDRFSAERTGGSVSTLTIQRTQQEDSAVYLCASSTPGLSSYEQYFGPGTRLTVT.

This clonotype has more than one count but fewer than ten. V is TRBV29-1 and J is TRBJ2-1; either TRBD1 or TRBD2 may fit D (5 bases each). The CDR3 contains 14 residues. Germline V CDR1 and CDR2: SQVTM, ANQGSEA. Trimming shortened V by 3 bases and J by 8 bases, and 17 bases separated the two germline ends. CDR3 residues: CSVEAGTAFYEQFF. DNA of the CDR3: TGCAGCGTTGAGGCCGGGACGGCATTCTATGAGCAGTTCTTC.

The table lists this clonotype with many counts. V and J are TRBV5-1 and TRBJ1-6, with 9 bases fitting TRBD1. CDR1 and CDR2 (germline): SGHRS, YFSETQ. The CDR3 is 15 residues long. V shed 3 bases and J 7 bases; nucleotides not matched to a gene: 5. The CDR3 bases are TGCGCCAGCAGCTGGGGGGACAGGGAGAATTCACCCCTCCACTTT. Translation gives CASSWGDRENSPLHF.

The table lists this clonotype with a few counts. The V gene is TRBV20-1, the J gene TRBJ1-1; D unresolved. Germline V gene sequence: CDR1 DFQATT, CDR2 SNEGSKA (reference sequence). The CDR3 is 11 amino acids. The V and J ends lost 5 bases and 2 bases respectively, with 6 bases between them. The CDR3 DNA is TGCAGTGCTCGCCGAAACACTGAAGCTTTCTTT. This gives the protein CSARRNTEAFF.

This clonotype was seen repeatedly, ten times or more. V is TRBV20-1 and J is TRBJ1-5, with D unclear. CDR1 DFQATT and CDR2 SNEGSKA come from the germline V gene (reference sequence). V lost 1 base to trimming and J lost 0 bases, with 10 bases between them. CDR3 length: 15 residues. CDR3 region: CSARGDGYSNQPQHF. CDR3 bases: TGCAGTGCTAGAGGTGACGGCTATAGCAATCAGCCCCAGCATTTT.

The rearrangement joins TRBV2 to TRBJ2-7, with 10 bases identical to TRBD1. The V gene end was trimmed by 7 bases and the J gene end by 7 bases; junction bases not matched to a gene: 4. Germline V lookup: CDR1 SNHLY, CDR2 FYNNEI. The CDR3 covers 12 residues. The CDR3 region has the DNA TGTGCCAGCACCCGGGACAGGGGAGAGCAGTACTTC. Protein product: CASTRDRGEQYF.

This clonotype was detected only once. This chain connects TRBV7-9 to TRBJ1-5, with 8 bases matching TRBD1. V was pared by 2 bases and J by 6 bases, with 6 bases of the junction left unmatched. Germline CDR1 reads SEHNR; CDR2 reads FQNEAQ (reference sequence). The CDR3 loop spans 15 amino acids. CDR3 bases: TGTGCCAGCAGCTTAAATTCAGGGGGCGGTCAGCCCCAGCATTTT. Its protein is CASSLNSGGGQPQHF.

The chain has TRBV9 and TRBJ2-3; the D is unclear. The V gene lost 4 bases and the J gene lost 4 bases, with 10 bases spanning the gap. Germline CDR1 SGDLS, CDR2 YYNGEE. The CDR3 extends over 13 amino acids. Here the CDR3 reads CASSLVWADTQYF. Written as DNA, the CDR3 is TGTGCCAGCAGCTTGGTGTGGGCAGATACGCAGTATTTT.

The rearrangement joins TRBV5-4 to TRBJ2-1; TRBD1 matches at 8 bases. The CDR3 covers 16 residues. The junction had 9 bases not matched to a gene; V was cut back by 4 bases and J by 3 bases. Germline CDR1 is SGHNT and CDR2 is YYREEE (reference sequence). CDR3 bases: TGTGCCAGCAGCATCCGAGGACAGGGAAACTACAATGAGCAGTTCTTC. Translating gives CASSIRGQGNYNEQFF.

The V and J genes are TRBV3-1 and TRBJ1-3, with D unresolved. This CDR3 contains 16 residues. The germline V and J ends were trimmed by 5 bases and 1 base, with 15 bases remaining between them. The germline gives CDR1 LGHDT, CDR2 YNNKEL (reference sequence). As DNA, the CDR3 is TGTGCCAGCAGCAATCGGCTCGGGAATTCTGGAAACACCATATATTTT. It encodes CASSNRLGNSGNTIYF.

This clonotype was detected many times. This chain joins TRBV9 and TRBJ2-5, with D tentatively TRBD1 or TRBD2 (6 bases each). Germline V gives CDR1 SGDLS, CDR2 YYNGEE. This CDR3 comprises 15 residues. Trimming pared 0 bases from V and 4 bases from J, leaving 13 bases between. In nucleotides, the CDR3 is TGTGCCAGCAGCGTAGCGGGAGAAGGGGGAGAGACCCAGTACTTC. Amino acid sequence: CASSVAGEGGETQYF.

This sequence joins TRBV10-1 and TRBJ2-5; 8 bases agree with TRBD2. This CDR3 spans 14 amino acids. Germline lookup yields CDR1 WNHNN and CDR2 SYGVQD (reference sequence). V dropped 3 bases and J dropped 6; count of bases not matched to a gene: 6. CDR3 bases: TGCGCCAGCAGTGACCCAGCGGGAGTCAAGACCCAGTACTTC. It encodes CASSDPAGVKTQYF.

This clonotype came up a few times. This chain uses TRBV2 with TRBJ1-3; D gene ambiguous. Per germline, CDR1 SNHLY and CDR2 FYNNEI. The CDR3 covers 14 residues. Trimming pared 5 bases from V and 2 bases from J, leaving 10 bases between. CDR3 bases: TGTGCCAGCAGTCTACCCCCGCCTGGAAACACCATATATTTT. Protein: CASSLPPPGNTIYF.

The sample holds many counts of this clonotype. The rearrangement uses TRBV30 and TRBJ2-5; D gene unclear. The CDR3 extends over 13 amino acids. The ends were cut back, 4 bases at V and 0 bases at J, with 9 bases in the middle. The germline gives CDR1 GTSNPN, CDR2 SVGIG (reference sequence). This CDR3 reads CAWTFGYQETQYF. The CDR3 DNA reads TGTGCCTGGACCTTTGGGTACCAAGAGACCCAGTACTTC. Full variable domain (outside the CDR3, taken from reference TRBV30 and TRBJ2-5): SQTIHQWPATLVQPVGSPLSLECTVEGTSNPNLYWYRQAAGRGLQLLFYSVGIGQISSEVPQNLSASRPQDRQFILSSKKLLLSDSGFYLCAWTFGYQETQYFGPGTRLLVL.

The rearrangement uses TRBV9 and TRBJ2-5, with TRBD1 matching over 7 bases. The CDR3 sequence is 16 residues long. Germline V gene data show CDR1 as SGDLS and CDR2 as YYNGEE. V lost 3 bases, J lost 4 bases, and 12 bases stayed unmatched. Here the CDR3 DNA reads TGTGCCAGCAGCGAACAGGGGCCCGGGGAGCGAGAGACCCAGTACTTC. Its protein is CASSEQGPGERETQYF.

This clonotype has only one observation. The J gene is TRBJ2-7, the V gene TRBV7-9; 11 nucleotides agree with TRBD2. In germline, CDR1 is SEHNR, CDR2 FQNEAQ (reference sequence). The length of the CDR3 is 18 residues. Trimming cost V 5 bases and J 2 bases; bases outside gene matches: 14. The CDR3 DNA sequence: TGTGCCAGCAGCAAGACTAGCGGGGCTCCGGACGGGACCTACGAGCAGTACTTC. This sequence encodes CASSKTSGAPDGTYEQYF.

This clonotype was observed many times. The chain uses TRBV5-8 and TRBJ2-3, with 8 bases fitting TRBD2. This CDR3 spans 13 amino acids. Germline CDR1 reads SGHTS; CDR2 reads YDEGEE. V was clipped by 7 bases and J by 4 bases; unmatched bases: 5. CDR3 amino acids: CASRRTSSDTQYF. The CDR3 nucleotides are TGTGCCAGCCGGAGGACTAGCTCAGATACGCAGTATTTT.

This chain connects TRBV29-1 to TRBJ2-5, with 9 positions matching TRBD1. Germline V gene lookup returns CDR1 SQVTM and CDR2 ANQGSEA. The CDR3 length is 14 residues. V was clipped by 4 bases and J by 4 bases; unmatched bases: 7. CDR3 nucleotide sequence: TGCAGCGTTGGCCCCGGGACAGGGAGAGAGACCCAGTACTTC. This translates into CSVGPGTGRETQYF. Full variable domain (rest looked up from reference TRBV29-1 and TRBJ2-5): SAVISQKPSRDICQRGTSLTIQCQVDSQVTMMFWYRQQPGQSLTLIATANQGSEATYESGFVIDKFPISRPNLTFSTLTVSNMSPEDSSIYLCSVGPGTGRETQYFGPGTRLLVL.

This clonotype was detected many times. The rearrangement uses TRBV20-1 and TRBJ1-2; no clear D. CDR3 length: 14 amino acids. V was pared by 2 bases and J by 8 bases, with 18 bases between. Germline assignment: CDR1 DFQATT and CDR2 SNEGSKA (reference sequence). CDR3 nucleotide sequence: TGCAGTGCTAGAAGTTCAGCGGCACTGGGGGGCTACACCTTC. As protein: CSARSSAALGGYTF.

The chain uses TRBV2 and TRBJ2-7, with a weak D call TRBD2 (6 bases). The V gene's germline CDR1 is SNHLY and CDR2 FYNNEI. The V end lost 6 bases, the J end lost 0 bases, and 12 bases lay between the germline ends. This CDR3 is 14 amino acids long. CDR3 sequence (DNA): TGTGCCAGCAGGCGGGACGGAAACTCCTACGAGCAGTACTTC. Amino acid sequence: CASRRDGNSYEQYF.

This chain links TRBV5-6 with TRBJ2-7, with D possibly TRBD2 on 5 matching bases. Germline V gene data show CDR1 as SGHDT and CDR2 as YYEEEE. Trimming cost V 3 bases and J 5 bases, with 9 bases left between them. The CDR3 totals 12 residues. CDR3 sequence (DNA): TGTGCCAGCAGCTGGTTGGGAGACGAGCAGTACTTC. Amino acids: CASSWLGDEQYF. Variable domain in full (rest from reference TRBV5-6 and TRBJ2-7): DAGVTQSPTHLIKTRGQQVTLRCSPKSGHDTVSWYQQALGQGPQFIFQYYEEEERQRGNFPDRFSGHQFPNYSSELNVNALLLGDSALYLCASSWLGDEQYFGPGTRLTVT.

This clonotype appeared a few times. V gene TRBV12-3 or TRBV12-4 combines with J gene TRBJ2-5; D is uncertain. Deletions cut 2 bases from V and 1 base from J, with 8 bases between. This CDR3 contains 14 residues. The CDR3 sequence is CASSLWGIQETQYF. The CDR3 DNA reads TGTGCCAGCAGTTTATGGGGAATCCAAGAGACCCAGTACTTC.

This chain joins TRBV12-3 or TRBV12-4 and TRBJ2-7; D is unresolved. V was pared by 6 bases and J by 0 bases, with 12 bases between. CDR3 length equals 14 residues. The CDR3 protein is CASRPAQSSYEQYF. The CDR3 nucleotides are TGTGCCAGCAGACCGGCCCAGAGCTCCTACGAGCAGTACTTC.

V gene TRBV5-1 combines with J gene TRBJ1-6, with D unclear. V lost 0 bases to trimming and J lost 8 bases, with 18 bases between them. CDR3 length: 17 residues. Looked up from germline, CDR1 is SGHRS and CDR2 is YFSETQ. Here the CDR3 DNA reads TGCGCCAGCAGCTTGGCCCTTGGGCAGCCCTGGGATTCACCCCTCCACTTT. Translated: CASSLALGQPWDSPLHF.

As regards this clonotype: It is unclear where the CDR3 begins or ends on the DNA, so no DNA is shown, and the CDR3 is as TCRdb lists it. This rearrangement joins TRBV20-1 to TRBJ2-2. Germline CDR1 and CDR2: DFQATT and SNEGSKA (reference sequence). Inclusive of both ends, the CDR3 amounts to 12 amino acids. The CDR3 here is CSASFGAGELFF.